This passage covers 26 T cell receptor beta chains from one sample sequenced in a study of CD8 T cells in Susac syndrome. Random hexamers served to reverse transcribe roughly 0.45 to 1 ug RNA. Each CDR3 protein gets one entry after TCRdb re-called the immunoSEQ multiplex PCR reads with MiXCR. The sample lists about 300,000 distinct CDR3 sequences; 70% to 90% were seen once. The material sequenced was CD8+ T cells from PBMCs. The receptors derive from a human donor with multiple sclerosis.

The chain recombines TRBV6-5 with TRBJ2-7; 8 bases line up with TRBD1. Germline values: CDR1 MNHEY, CDR2 SVGAGI. CDR3 size: 14 residues. Germline trimming cut 2 bases from V and 5 bases from J; bases unmatched to any gene: 5. The CDR3 here is CASSYAGQGDEQYF. CDR3 in DNA: TGTGCCAGCAGTTACGCCGGACAGGGCGACGAGCAGTACTTC.

V gene TRBV7-9 combines with J gene TRBJ1-5, with D maybe TRBD1 (6 bases). CDR3 size: 15 residues. CDR1 and CDR2 (germline): SEHNR, FQNEAQ (reference sequence). The ends were cut back, 5 bases at V and 2 bases at J, with 13 bases in the middle. CDR3 coding DNA: TGTGCCAGCAGCCTAACGGGGGGCGGCAATCAGCCCCAGCATTTT. It codes for CASSLTGGGNQPQHF.

The chain has TRBV4-1 and TRBJ2-3; TRBD2 matches 10 bases. With V trimmed by 10 bases and J by 3 bases, 10 bases remained unmatched. The CDR3 is 15 residues long. The germline gives CDR1 MGHRA, CDR2 YSYEKL. The CDR3 DNA follows: TGCGCCACCCTCCCCGGGACTAGCGCGACAGATACGCAGTATTTT. Translation gives CATLPGTSATDTQYF.

The chain combines TRBV5-1 with TRBJ2-3, with 8 bases lining up with TRBD1. Germline loops: CDR1 SGHRS, CDR2 YFSETQ. This CDR3 contains 17 residues. Trimming removed 0 bases from V and 2 bases from J; junction bases left unmatched: 8. DNA of the CDR3: TGCGCCAGCAGCTTGGGGATTTTGGGACAGGACACAGATACGCAGTATTTT. Its translation: CASSLGILGQDTDTQYF.

This chain uses TRBV29-1 with TRBJ2-7, with 9 bases aligning to TRBD2. V shed 6 bases, J shed 5 bases, and the junction held 2 bases outside the gene matches. The germline CDR1 and CDR2 sequences are SQVTM and ANQGSEA. There are 11 residues in the CDR3. The DNA for the CDR3 is TGCAGCGTGGGGACTAGCAACGAGCAGTACTTC. It codes for CSVGTSNEQYF.

The V call is TRBV28, the J call TRBJ1-5; possible D gene TRBD1, 5 bases. The CDR3 length is 13 residues. The V end lost 3 bases, the J end lost 7 bases, and 10 bases lay between the germline ends. CDR1 and CDR2 from the germline V gene are MDHEN and SYDVKM. CDR3 in amino acids: CASSFPGLQPQHF. CDR3 coding DNA: TGTGCCAGCAGTTTCCCGGGGCTACAGCCCCAGCATTTT.

J is TRBJ1-1 and V is TRBV6-5; the match to TRBD1 covers 7 bases. The trim removed 0 bases at V and 4 bases at J, leaving 2 bases unmatched. Germline CDR1 MNHEY, CDR2 SVGAGI. The CDR3 extends over 14 amino acids. In DNA, the CDR3 is TGTGCCAGCAGTTACTCGCAGGGGGGCACTGAAGCTTTCTTT. Translating gives CASSYSQGGTEAFF.

This chain uses TRBV6-5 with TRBJ2-7, with unresolved D. V dropped 3 bases and J dropped 0 bases, with 9 bases sitting between them. From germline, CDR1 is MNHEY and CDR2 SVGAGI. This CDR3 has 14 residues. The CDR3 here is CASSYKGPSYEQYF. In DNA form, the CDR3 reads TGTGCCAGCAGTTATAAAGGCCCCTCCTACGAGCAGTACTTC.

The V and J genes are TRBV20-1 and TRBJ2-7; 9 bases map to TRBD2. The germline gives CDR1 DFQATT, CDR2 SNEGSKA (reference sequence). V gave up 3 bases and J gave up 3 bases; unmatched junction bases: 12. The CDR3 runs 16 residues. CDR3 bases: TGCAGTGCTAGCGACACCCTAGCGGGATTCAACTACGAGCAGTACTTC. Translation gives CSASDTLAGFNYEQYF.

V and J are TRBV4-1 and TRBJ1-2; D is unresolved. Germline V gives CDR1 MGHRA, CDR2 YSYEKL. The CDR3 runs to 15 residues. Trimming shortened V by 1 base and J by 4 bases, and 13 bases separated the two germline ends. DNA for the CDR3: TGCGCCAGCAGCCAAGGGGCTGCTGGGATCTATGGCTACACCTTC. Protein product: CASSQGAAGIYGYTF.

V is TRBV20-1 and J is TRBJ2-1; 9 bases agree with TRBD2. V lost 4 bases and J lost 3; bases outside the gene matches: 16. The germline CDR1 and CDR2 sequences are DFQATT and SNEGSKA (reference sequence). This CDR3 spans 18 amino acids. The CDR3 is CSAIPRGIAGDNYNEQFF. The CDR3 DNA sequence: TGCAGTGCTATCCCCCGCGGGATAGCGGGAGACAACTACAATGAGCAGTTCTTC.

V usage is TRBV7-3 and J usage is TRBJ2-1, with D possibly matching TRBD2 (6 bases). The germline V and J ends were trimmed by 2 bases and 2 bases, with 13 bases remaining between them. Looked up from germline, CDR1 is SGHTA and CDR2 is FQGTGA. This CDR3 comprises 16 residues. CDR3 sequence reads: CASSLALAMPYNEQFF. The DNA for the CDR3 is TGTGCCAGCAGCTTAGCCCTAGCGATGCCCTACAATGAGCAGTTCTTC.

The CDR3 DNA reads as TGCGCCAGCAGCTATTTGACAGGGAACACCGGGGAGCTGTTTTTT. Amino acid sequence: CASSYLTGNTGELFF. The chain combines TRBV5-1 with TRBJ2-2; D may be TRBD1 (6 bases). The germline V gene has CDR1 SGHRS and CDR2 YFSETQ. The ends were cut back, 3 bases at V and 1 base at J, with 10 bases in the middle. CDR3 length: 15 residues.

The CDR3 nucleotides read TGTGCCAGCAGTTACCGGGGACAGGGGAGTGAAAAACTGTTTTTT. Protein sequence: CASSYRGQGSEKLFF. The chain joins TRBV2 to TRBJ1-4; the match to TRBD1 covers 10 bases. Looked up from germline, CDR1 is SNHLY and CDR2 is FYNNEI. The trim removed 5 bases at V and 7 bases at J, leaving 7 bases unmatched. The CDR3 totals 15 residues.

This chain uses TRBV6-5 with TRBJ2-7; no reliable D call. Trimming left V 6 bases short and J 1 base short, with 10 bases between. CDR1 is MNHEY and CDR2 is SVGAGI in the germline V gene. The CDR3 spans 13 residues. CDR3: CASSLRASYEQYF. The CDR3 nucleotides are TGTGCCAGCAGCCTCCGGGCTTCCTACGAGCAGTACTTC.

The V and J genes are TRBV6-2 or TRBV6-3 and TRBJ1-1; a possible D gene is TRBD1 (5 bases). Trimming removed 7 bases from V and 3 bases from J, with 9 bases in between. Germline V gives CDR1 MNHEY, CDR2 SVGEGT. The CDR3 contains 12 residues. CDR3 region: CASTQGDTEAFF. CDR3 DNA: TGTGCCAGCACTCAGGGTGACACTGAAGCTTTCTTT.

The chain recombines TRBV11-2 with TRBJ2-3; D call uncertain. The CDR3 sequence is 14 residues long. V was cut by 3 bases and J by 2 bases, with 9 bases left in between. From germline, CDR1 is SGHAT and CDR2 FQNNGV. The CDR3 loop is CASSLYPLTDTQYF. DNA of the CDR3: TGTGCCAGCAGCTTGTATCCCCTCACAGATACGCAGTATTTT.

The J gene is TRBJ1-4, the V gene TRBV28, with D tentatively TRBD1 (5 bases). Germline V gene sequence: CDR1 MDHEN, CDR2 SYDVKM. The CDR3 spans 14 residues. The germline V and J ends were trimmed by 5 bases and 8 bases, with 15 bases remaining between them. CDR3 DNA sequence: TGTGCCAGCAGTCCGGGGGAACGGAGGGAAAAACTGTTTTTT. It is translated as CASSPGERREKLFF.

This clonotype has only a few counts. The chain carries TRBV11-3 and TRBJ2-1; 7 bases match TRBD2. V lost 6 bases to trimming and J lost 5 bases; unmatched junction nucleotides: 13. CDR1 SGHNT and CDR2 YENEEA come from the germline V gene. The CDR3 length is 16 residues. CDR3 protein: CASRPVRLAAHNEQFF. The CDR3 nucleotides read TGTGCCAGCAGGCCCGTGCGGCTAGCGGCCCACAATGAGCAGTTCTTC.

The chain is built from TRBV7-8 and TRBJ2-1, with D possibly being TRBD2 (6 bases). CDR1 is SGHVS and CDR2 is FQNEAQ in the germline V gene. V dropped 8 bases and J dropped 6 bases, with 8 bases sitting between them. This CDR3 region has 11 residues. The CDR3 loop is CASSAGNEQFF. The CDR3 nucleotides are TGTGCCAGCTCAGCGGGCAATGAGCAGTTCTTC. The entire variable domain, with the rest obtained from reference TRBV7-8 and TRBJ2-1, is as follows: GAGVSQSPRYKVAKRGQDVALRCDPISGHVSLFWYQQALGQGPEFLTYFQNEAQLDKSGLPSDRFFAERPEGSVSTLKIQRTQQEDSAVYLCASSAGNEQFFGPGTRLTVL.

The chain is built from TRBV11-2 and TRBJ2-5; possibly TRBD1 for D (6 bases). Germline CDR1 and CDR2: SGHAT and FQNNGV. Trimming removed 3 bases at V and 4 bases at J, with 15 bases between. The CDR3 sequence is 15 residues long. CDR3 region: CASSFSWGQGETQYF. CDR3 nucleotide sequence: TGTGCCAGCAGCTTCTCGTGGGGGCAGGGAGAGACCCAGTACTTC. The variable domain in full, with the rest retrieved from reference TRBV11-2 and TRBJ2-5, is EAGVAQSPRYKIIEKRQSVAFWCNPISGHATLYWYQQILGQGPKLLIQFQNNGVVDDSQLPKDRFSAERLKGVDSTLKIQPAKLEDSAVYLCASSFSWGQGETQYFGPGTRLLVL.

Remarks on this clonotype: At one boundary the junction diverges from the germline segment, which might be a read error. The chain has TRBV5-1 and TRBJ1-2; 8 bases agree with TRBD1. Germline-derived CDR1 and CDR2 are SGHRS and YFSETQ. The CDR3 length is 13 residues. The CDR3 is CASSLDRAYGYTF. The CDR3 DNA reads as TGTGCCAGCAGCCTGGACAGGGCTTATGGCTACACCTTC.

The chain recombines TRBV11-2 with TRBJ2-7; 11 bases match TRBD2. The CDR3 totals 17 residues. Germline V lookup: CDR1 SGHAT, CDR2 FQNNGV. The V segment lost 5 bases and the J segment 4 bases; nucleotides outside the gene matches: 13. CDR3 residues: CASSLLAGGTFWYEQYF. The DNA for the CDR3 is TGTGCCAGCAGCCTGTTAGCGGGAGGGACCTTCTGGTACGAGCAGTACTTC.

The gene calls are TRBV4-2 and TRBJ2-1, with D possibly TRBD1 on 5 matching bases. The CDR3 has 17 residues. V lost 4 bases and J 0 bases, leaving 16 bases between the germline ends. The germline CDR1 and CDR2 sequences are LGHNA and YNFKEQ. The CDR3 region is CASSPQFPTGSYNEQFF. The CDR3 DNA sequence: TGTGCCAGCAGCCCTCAATTCCCTACAGGCTCCTACAATGAGCAGTTCTTC.

This chain joins TRBV11-3 and TRBJ2-2; 13 positions match TRBD2. Germline values: CDR1 SGHNT, CDR2 YENEEA. The CDR3 spans 16 residues. The junction had 3 bases not matched to a gene; V was cut back by 1 base and J by 7 bases. This CDR3 is CASSLGLAGGGGELFF. In DNA form, the CDR3 reads TGTGCCAGCAGCTTAGGACTAGCGGGAGGTGGCGGGGAGCTGTTTTTT.

This chain connects TRBV6-2 or TRBV6-3 to TRBJ2-1, with TRBD2 matching over 7 bases. Looked up from germline, CDR1 is MNHEY and CDR2 is SVGEGT. The CDR3 is 14 amino acids. J was trimmed by 3 bases and V by 7 bases; bases with no gene match: 6. The chain's CDR3 is CASTAGLLYNEQFF. The DNA for the CDR3 is TGTGCCAGCACCGCGGGACTACTCTACAATGAGCAGTTCTTC.